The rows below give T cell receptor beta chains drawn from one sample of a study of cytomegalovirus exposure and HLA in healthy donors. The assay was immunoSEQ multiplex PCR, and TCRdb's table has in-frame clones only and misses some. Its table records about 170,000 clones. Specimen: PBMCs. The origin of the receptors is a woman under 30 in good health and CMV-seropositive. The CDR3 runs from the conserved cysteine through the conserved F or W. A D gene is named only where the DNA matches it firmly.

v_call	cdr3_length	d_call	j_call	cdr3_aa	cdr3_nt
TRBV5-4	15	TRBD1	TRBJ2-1	CASSPTGKGTNEQFF	TGTGCCAGCAGCCCGACAGGGAAGGGTACCAATGAGCAGTTCTTC
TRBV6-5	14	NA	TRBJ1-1	CASNPGQSNTEAFF	TGTGCCAGCAACCCCGGACAGTCGAACACTGAAGCTTTCTTT
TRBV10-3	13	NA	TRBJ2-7	CAISGLESREQYF	TGTGCCATCAGTGGATTGGAGTCTCGCGAGCAGTACTTC
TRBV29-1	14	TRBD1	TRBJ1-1	CSAEYGTGNTEAFF	TGCAGCGCAGAATATGGGACAGGGAACACTGAAGCTTTCTTT
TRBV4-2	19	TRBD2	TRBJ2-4	CASSQVSGGTDYSKNIQYF	TGTGCCAGCAGCCAAGTTAGCGGGGGGACGGATTATTCCAAAAACATTCAGTACTTC
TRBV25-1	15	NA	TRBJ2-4	CASSETGVAKNIQYF	TGTGCCAGCAGTGAAACGGGGGTAGCCAAAAACATTCAGTACTTC
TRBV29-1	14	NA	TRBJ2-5	CSVDSTGGHETQYF	TGCAGCGTTGACTCGACGGGTGGCCATGAGACCCAGTACTTC
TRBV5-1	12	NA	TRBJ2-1	CASSYFYNEQFF	TGCGCCAGCAGTTATTTTTACAATGAGCAGTTCTTC
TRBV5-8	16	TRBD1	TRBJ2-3	CASSLGDRPSTDTQYF	TGTGCCAGCAGCTTGGGGGACAGGCCTAGCACAGATACGCAGTATTTT
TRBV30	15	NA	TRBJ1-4	CAWTLGIATNEKLFF	TGTGCCTGGACACTGGGCATTGCAACTAATGAAAAACTGTTTTTT
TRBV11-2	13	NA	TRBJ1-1	CASSLDPQTEAFF	TGTGCCAGCAGCTTAGATCCCCAGACTGAAGCTTTCTTT
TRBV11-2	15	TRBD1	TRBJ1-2	CASSSLRGRNYGYTF	TGTGCCAGCAGCTCACTGAGGGGGCGCAACTATGGCTACACCTTC
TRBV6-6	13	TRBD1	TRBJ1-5	CASSPQGNQPQHF	TGTGCCAGCAGTCCACAGGGGAATCAGCCCCAGCATTTT
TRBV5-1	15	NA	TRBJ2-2	CASSVRDSGTGELFF	TGCGCCAGCAGCGTCCGGGACTCGGGCACCGGGGAGCTGTTTTTT
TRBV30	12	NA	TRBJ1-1	CACTGLYTEAFF	TGTGCCTGCACAGGGTTATACACTGAAGCTTTCTTT
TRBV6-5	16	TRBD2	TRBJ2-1	CASSYSSGGSYNEQFF	TGTGCCAGCAGTTACTCGAGCGGCGGGAGCTACAATGAGCAGTTCTTC
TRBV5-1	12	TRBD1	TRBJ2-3	CASSDTGQAQYF	TGCGCCAGCAGCGATACTGGACAGGCCCAGTATTTT
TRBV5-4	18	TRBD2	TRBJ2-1	CASSLAQSRGGYRPEQFF	TGTGCCAGCAGCTTGGCCCAATCGCGGGGGGGCTATCGCCCTGAGCAGTTCTTC
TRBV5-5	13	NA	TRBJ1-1	CASSPDLNTEAFF	TGTGCCAGCAGCCCAGATCTGAACACTGAAGCTTTCTTT
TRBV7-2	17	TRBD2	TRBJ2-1	CASRPMRERSSYNEQFF	TGTGCCAGCAGGCCAATGCGGGAGAGGAGCTCCTACAATGAGCAGTTCTTC
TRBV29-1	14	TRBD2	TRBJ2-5	CSATSGGDLKTQYF	TGCAGCGCCACTAGCGGGGGGGACCTGAAGACCCAGTACTTC
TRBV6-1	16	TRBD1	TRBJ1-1	CASSDNRGRMNTEAFF	TGTGCCAGCAGTGATAACAGGGGGAGAATGAACACTGAAGCTTTCTTT
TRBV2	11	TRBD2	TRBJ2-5	CASSIGLAGYF	TGTGCCAGCAGTATAGGACTAGCGGGGTACTTC
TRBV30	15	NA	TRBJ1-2	CAWSVGAGIPYGYTF	TGTGCCTGGAGTGTAGGGGCAGGGATTCCCTATGGCTACACCTTC
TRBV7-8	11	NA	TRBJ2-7	CASSPGYEQYF	TGTGCCAGCAGCCCCGGTTACGAGCAGTACTTC
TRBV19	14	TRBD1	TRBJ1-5	CASSQTGGGEPQHF	TGTGCCAGTAGCCAGACAGGGGGCGGTGAGCCCCAGCATTTT
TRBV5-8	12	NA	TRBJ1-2	CASSLRLRHYTF	TGTGCCAGCAGCCTCAGGCTTCGGCACTACACCTTC
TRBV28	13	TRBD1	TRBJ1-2	CASSLGQNYGYTF	TGTGCCAGCAGCCTGGGACAGAACTATGGCTACACCTTC
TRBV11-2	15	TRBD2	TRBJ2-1	CASSLTSGGSNEQFF	TGTGCCAGCAGCTTAACAAGCGGGGGTAGCAATGAGCAGTTCTTC
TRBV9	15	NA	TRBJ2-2	CASSPTGTNTGELFF	TGTGCCAGCAGCCCTACCGGGACAAACACCGGGGAGCTGTTTTTT
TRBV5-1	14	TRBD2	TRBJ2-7	CASSFGLAGYEQYF	TGCGCCAGCAGCTTCGGGCTAGCGGGGTACGAGCAGTACTTC
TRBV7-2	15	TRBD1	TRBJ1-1	CASSLATGMGTEAFF	TGTGCCAGCAGCTTAGCGACAGGGATGGGGACTGAAGCTTTCTTT
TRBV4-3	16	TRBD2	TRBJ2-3	CASSQDVAGGTDTQYF	TGCGCCAGCAGCCAAGATGTAGCGGGGGGCACAGATACGCAGTATTTT
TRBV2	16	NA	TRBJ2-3	CASADLEGFETDTQYF	TGTGCCAGTGCTGACCTGGAGGGATTTGAAACAGATACGCAGTATTTT
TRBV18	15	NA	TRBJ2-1	CASSLLLGGDNEQFF	TGTGCCAGCTCCCTCCTTTTAGGGGGGGACAATGAGCAGTTCTTC
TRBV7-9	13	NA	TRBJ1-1	CASRTGMNTEAFF	TGTGCCAGTCGTACAGGCATGAACACTGAAGCTTTCTTT
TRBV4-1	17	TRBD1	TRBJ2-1	CASSLKTPGQIDNEQFF	TGCGCCAGCAGCCTCAAAACGCCGGGACAGATCGACAATGAGCAGTTCTTC
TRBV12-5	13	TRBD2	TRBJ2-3	CASGRAGGDTQYF	TGTGCTAGTGGCCGTGCGGGAGGGGATACGCAGTATTTT
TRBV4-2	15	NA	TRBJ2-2	CASSQEMTASGELFF	TGTGCCAGCAGCCAAGAGATGACTGCCTCGGGGGAGCTGTTTTTT
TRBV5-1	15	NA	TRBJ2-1	CASSLQRLRDNEQFF	TGCGCCAGCAGCTTGCAGCGTTTGCGAGACAATGAGCAGTTCTTC
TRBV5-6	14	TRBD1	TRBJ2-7	CASSFYDREYEQYF	TGTGCCAGCAGCTTCTACGACAGGGAGTACGAGCAGTACTTC
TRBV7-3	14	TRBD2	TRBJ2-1	CASSLSGGAYEQFF	TGTGCCAGCAGCTTGAGCGGGGGGGCCTATGAGCAGTTCTTC
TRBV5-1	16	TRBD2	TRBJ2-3	CASSLFSGSGSDTQYF	TGCGCCAGCAGCTTATTTAGCGGGAGTGGTTCAGATACGCAGTATTTT
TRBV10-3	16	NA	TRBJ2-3	CAISESDSSSTDTQYF	TGTGCCATCAGTGAGTCGGACTCCTCTAGCACAGATACGCAGTATTTT
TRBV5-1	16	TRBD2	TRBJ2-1	CASSTTGTSGNNEQFF	TGCGCCAGCAGCACTACCGGGACTAGCGGGAACAATGAGCAGTTCTTC
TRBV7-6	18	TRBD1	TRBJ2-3	CASSSGQARLSFTDTQYF	TGTGCCAGCAGCTCGGGACAGGCCCGACTTAGCTTCACAGATACGCAGTATTTT
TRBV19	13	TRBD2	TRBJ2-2	CAGGLEDTGELFF	TGTGCCGGGGGACTAGAGGACACCGGGGAGCTGTTTTTT
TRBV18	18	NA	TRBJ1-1	CASSPGRMRANMNTEAFF	TGTGCCAGCTCACCAGGGAGGATGAGGGCTAACATGAACACTGAAGCTTTCTTT
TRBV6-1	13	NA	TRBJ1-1	CASSSGGAAEAFF	TGTGCCAGCAGTTCGGGCGGGGCGGCTGAAGCTTTCTTT
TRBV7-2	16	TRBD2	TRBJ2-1	CASSLWASGAGNEQFF	TGTGCCAGCAGCTTATGGGCTAGCGGGGCGGGCAATGAGCAGTTCTTC
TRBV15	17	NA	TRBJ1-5	CATSRDSRAGRGQPQHF	TGTGCCACCAGCAGAGATTCTAGGGCAGGGAGGGGTCAGCCCCAGCATTTT
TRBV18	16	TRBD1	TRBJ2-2	CASSPRNRGRTGELFF	TGTGCCAGCTCACCAAGGAACAGGGGCCGGACCGGGGAGCTGTTTTTT
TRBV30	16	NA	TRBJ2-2	CAWSRQGRAVTGELFF	TGTGCCTGGAGTCGGCAGGGCAGGGCTGTCACCGGGGAGCTGTTTTTT
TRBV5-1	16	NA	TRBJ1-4	CASSLGGYSGREKLFF	TGCGCCAGCAGCTTGGGCGGATACTCAGGGCGGGAAAAACTGTTTTTT
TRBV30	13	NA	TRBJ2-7	CASRVDGSYEQYF	TGTGCCTCACGAGTGGACGGGAGCTACGAGCAGTACTTC
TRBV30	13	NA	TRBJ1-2	CAWSRAGGHGYTF	TGTGCCTGGAGTAGGGCCGGGGGTCATGGCTACACCTTC
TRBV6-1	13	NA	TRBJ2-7	CASSEKGAYEQYF	TGTGCCAGCAGTGAAAAAGGGGCCTACGAGCAGTACTTC
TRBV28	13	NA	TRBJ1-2	CATREGATNGYTF	TGTGCCACTCGCGAAGGGGCAACTAATGGCTACACCTTC
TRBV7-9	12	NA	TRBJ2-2	CASSLNTGELFF	TGTGCCAGCAGCCTTAACACCGGGGAGCTGTTTTTT
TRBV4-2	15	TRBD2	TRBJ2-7	CASSQEAGGLNEQYF	TGTGCCAGCAGCCAAGAGGCGGGGGGGCTCAACGAGCAGTACTTC